Listed below are T cell receptor beta chains from one sample, sequenced in a study of blood T cell repertoires in COVID-19. TCRdb's copy holds only in-frame clones and misses some; the assay was immunoSEQ multiplex PCR. This table has a few hundred thousand clones, around 87% appearing once. Sequenced material: peripheral blood. The origin of the receptors is a man aged 50 or older with active or convalescent COVID-19. The CDR3 runs from the conserved cysteine through the conserved F or W. Fields, in order: V gene, D gene, clone size, J gene, CDR3 length, CDR3 protein, CDR3 DNA. D genes are given only for firm matches. The size field is filled for only some rows; it gives once, few, many or a size class.

v_gene: TRBV9
d_gene: .
abundance: .
j_gene: TRBJ2-1
len: 13
CDR3aa: CASSVDQGTEQFF
CDR3nt: TGTGCCAGCAGCGTAGACCAGGGGACGGAGCAGTTCTTC

v_gene: TRBV10-3
d_gene: .
abundance: .
j_gene: TRBJ1-2
len: 13
CDR3aa: CAISEGQSYGYTF
CDR3nt: TGTGCCATCAGTGAGGGGCAGAGCTATGGCTACACCTTC

v_gene: TRBV6-5
d_gene: TRBD1
abundance: .
j_gene: TRBJ1-5
len: 16
CDR3aa: CASSYRRGNSNQPQHF
CDR3nt: TGTGCCAGCAGTTATCGCAGGGGGAATAGCAATCAGCCCCAGCATTTT

v_gene: TRBV3-1/TRBV3-2
d_gene: TRBD1
abundance: .
j_gene: TRBJ1-5
len: 14
CDR3aa: CASSQTRDSRPQHF
CDR3nt: TGTGCCAGCAGCCAGACCCGGGACAGTCGGCCCCAGCATTTT

v_gene: TRBV7-6
d_gene: .
abundance: .
j_gene: TRBJ1-3
len: 15
CDR3aa: CASSRGRNPGNTIYF
CDR3nt: TGTGCCAGCAGCCGTGGCAGGAACCCTGGAAACACCATATATTTT

v_gene: TRBV6-1
d_gene: TRBD1
abundance: .
j_gene: TRBJ1-2
len: 14
CDR3aa: CASSEVEGAGGYTF
CDR3nt: TGTGCCAGCAGTGAAGTTGAGGGGGCCGGTGGCTACACCTTC

v_gene: TRBV6-2/TRBV6-3
d_gene: .
abundance: .
j_gene: TRBJ1-1
len: 13
CDR3aa: CASSTPTGTEAFF
CDR3nt: TGTGCCAGCAGTACCCCGACAGGAACTGAAGCTTTCTTT

v_gene: TRBV5-1
d_gene: .
abundance: .
j_gene: TRBJ2-5
len: 14
CDR3aa: CASSPWGQGETQYF
CDR3nt: TGCGCCAGCAGCCCGTGGGGGCAGGGGGAGACCCAGTACTTC

v_gene: TRBV15
d_gene: TRBD1
abundance: .
j_gene: TRBJ1-2
len: 13
CDR3aa: CATSRDRQDGYTF
CDR3nt: TGTGCCACCAGCAGGGACAGGCAGGATGGCTACACCTTC

v_gene: TRBV6-5
d_gene: .
abundance: .
j_gene: TRBJ2-3
len: 14
CDR3aa: CASQAALSTDTQYF
CDR3nt: TGTGCCAGCCAGGCCGCCTTGAGCACAGATACGCAGTATTTT

v_gene: TRBV28
d_gene: .
abundance: .
j_gene: TRBJ1-5
len: 14
CDR3aa: CASRPQGGNQPQHF
CDR3nt: TGTGCCAGCAGACCCCAAGGAGGCAATCAGCCCCAGCATTTT

v_gene: TRBV5-1
d_gene: TRBD1
abundance: .
j_gene: TRBJ2-7
len: 15
CDR3aa: CASSLEGQGLNEQYF
CDR3nt: TGCGCCAGCAGCTTAGAAGGACAGGGTCTCAACGAGCAGTACTTC

v_gene: TRBV2
d_gene: .
abundance: few
j_gene: TRBJ1-4
len: 13
CDR3aa: CASRQGEGEKLFF
CDR3nt: TGTGCCAGCAGACAGGGAGAGGGGGAAAAACTGTTTTTT